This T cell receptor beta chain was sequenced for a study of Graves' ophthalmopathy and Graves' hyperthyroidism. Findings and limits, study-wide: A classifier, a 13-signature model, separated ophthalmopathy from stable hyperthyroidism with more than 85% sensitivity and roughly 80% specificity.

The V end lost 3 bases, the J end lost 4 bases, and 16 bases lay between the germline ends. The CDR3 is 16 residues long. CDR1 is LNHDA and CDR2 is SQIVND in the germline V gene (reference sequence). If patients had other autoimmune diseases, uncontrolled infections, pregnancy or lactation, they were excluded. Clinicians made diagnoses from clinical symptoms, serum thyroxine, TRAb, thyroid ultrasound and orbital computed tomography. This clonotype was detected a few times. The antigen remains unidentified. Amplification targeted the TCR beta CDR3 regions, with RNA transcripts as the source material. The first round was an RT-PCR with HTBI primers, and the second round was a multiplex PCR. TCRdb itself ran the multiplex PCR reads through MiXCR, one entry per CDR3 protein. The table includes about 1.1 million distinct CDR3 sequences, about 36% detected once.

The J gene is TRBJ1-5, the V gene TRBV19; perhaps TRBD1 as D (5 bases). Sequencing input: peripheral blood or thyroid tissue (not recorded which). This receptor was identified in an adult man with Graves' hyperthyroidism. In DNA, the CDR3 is TGTGCCAGTAGTATCGGCGGGACTCTTCAAAATCAGCCCCAGCATTTT. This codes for CASSIGGTLQNQPQHF.